The rows below give T cell receptor beta chains drawn from one sample of a study of blood T cell repertoires in COVID-19. TCRdb's copy holds only in-frame clones and misses some; the assay was immunoSEQ multiplex PCR. Of approximately 120,000 clones detected, around 78% appear once; the ten largest clones hold 15% to 20%. Specimen: peripheral blood. The receptors derive from a woman aged 60-70 years with acute or convalescent COVID-19. Each CDR3 is given with its conserved first and last residue. Each record gives: clone size, V gene, J gene, D gene, CDR3 protein. D genes are given only for firm matches. Size is omitted from some rows. Given values are once, few, many or a class for expanded clones.

size: -; V: TRBV18; J: TRBJ2-3; D: TRBD2; CDR3: CASSPVGLARDTQYF
size: -; V: TRBV27; J: TRBJ2-1; D: -; CDR3: CASSFSGFDYNEQFF
size: -; V: TRBV28; J: TRBJ1-1; D: -; CDR3: CASMRSTEAFF
size: few; V: TRBV7-9; J: TRBJ1-3; D: -; CDR3: CASSFYDTAGNTIYF
size: -; V: TRBV18; J: TRBJ1-4; D: -; CDR3: CASSPSSPNEKLFF
size: -; V: TRBV5-1; J: TRBJ2-1; D: -; CDR3: CASSRGGASSYNEQFF
size: -; V: TRBV4-1; J: TRBJ2-1; D: TRBD2; CDR3: CASSPLRAAGVNEQFF
size: -; V: TRBV5-5; J: TRBJ1-4; D: -; CDR3: CASSPVGGVNEKLFF
size: -; V: TRBV3-1/TRBV3-2; J: TRBJ1-1; D: -; CDR3: CASSAQRNTEAFF
size: -; V: TRBV20-1; J: TRBJ1-1; D: -; CDR3: CSASQELSGEAFF
size: -; V: TRBV5-1; J: TRBJ2-1; D: TRBD1; CDR3: CASRTGSVGEQFF
size: -; V: TRBV5-6; J: TRBJ1-6; D: TRBD1; CDR3: CASSRNLDRASYNSPLHF
size: -; V: TRBV14; J: TRBJ1-1; D: TRBD1; CDR3: CASSLRQGGEAFF
size: -; V: TRBV21-1; J: TRBJ1-2; D: -; CDR3: CASSKVKTGGNNYGYTF
size: -; V: TRBV18; J: TRBJ1-1; D: -; CDR3: CASSQDRNTEAFF
size: -; V: TRBV18; J: TRBJ1-1; D: TRBD1; CDR3: CASLTGTGGEAFF
size: -; V: TRBV7-3; J: TRBJ1-2; D: -; CDR3: CASSLAGDNYGYTF
size: -; V: TRBV5-6; J: TRBJ2-1; D: TRBD2; CDR3: CASSSGTSGGGGNEQFF
size: -; V: TRBV9; J: TRBJ2-1; D: TRBD2; CDR3: CASSVSPSGNNEQFF
size: -; V: TRBV4-3; J: TRBJ2-5; D: -; CDR3: CASSQDRGGQETQYF
size: -; V: TRBV5-4; J: TRBJ2-3; D: -; CDR3: CATPGGPDTDTQYF
size: once; V: TRBV28; J: TRBJ2-5; D: TRBD1; CDR3: CASSPGTGNQETQYF
size: -; V: TRBV2; J: TRBJ2-4; D: -; CDR3: CASSGPRNIQYF
size: -; V: TRBV7-3; J: TRBJ2-5; D: -; CDR3: CASSPLGSETQYF
size: once; V: TRBV28; J: TRBJ2-4; D: -; CDR3: CASSPYAELAKNIQYF
size: -; V: TRBV19; J: TRBJ1-1; D: TRBD1; CDR3: CASRLTGIEAFF
size: -; V: TRBV18; J: TRBJ2-1; D: -; CDR3: CASSPIGNNEQFF
size: -; V: TRBV7-9; J: TRBJ1-1; D: -; CDR3: CASSPSTEAFF
size: -; V: TRBV7-2; J: TRBJ2-1; D: -; CDR3: CAGGEDRPQFF
size: -; V: TRBV15; J: TRBJ2-2; D: TRBD2; CDR3: CATSRGAGYTGELFF
size: -; V: TRBV7-9; J: TRBJ2-7; D: TRBD2; CDR3: CASSLLTGGSYEQYF
size: -; V: TRBV6-6; J: TRBJ2-2; D: -; CDR3: CASSRTIGTAIAGELFF
size: -; V: TRBV7-2; J: TRBJ2-1; D: TRBD2; CDR3: CASSLEGGRASEQFF
size: -; V: TRBV12-3/TRBV12-4; J: TRBJ1-2; D: TRBD1; CDR3: CASSSSGGGYTF
size: -; V: TRBV27; J: TRBJ1-5; D: -; CDR3: CATRGGFNQPQHF
size: -; V: TRBV25-1; J: TRBJ1-1; D: -; CDR3: CASSELRGGLVFF
size: -; V: TRBV14; J: TRBJ2-5; D: -; CDR3: CASSPPGVEETQYF
size: -; V: TRBV6-5; J: TRBJ2-7; D: -; CDR3: CASSPLGAYEQYF
size: -; V: TRBV2; J: TRBJ1-2; D: TRBD1; CDR3: CASSSQGAIYGYTF
size: -; V: TRBV2; J: TRBJ2-1; D: -; CDR3: CASSDGAWSYNEQFF
size: -; V: TRBV6-5; J: TRBJ2-7; D: TRBD1; CDR3: CASQQGSSYEQYF
size: -; V: TRBV5-4; J: TRBJ2-1; D: TRBD2; CDR3: CASSPSSGGYNEQFF
size: -; V: TRBV29-1; J: TRBJ2-3; D: TRBD1; CDR3: CSATGGEDTQYF
size: once; V: TRBV3-1/TRBV3-2; J: TRBJ2-1; D: -; CDR3: CASSQGGLDEQFF
size: -; V: TRBV21-1; J: TRBJ1-4; D: -; CDR3: CASSNGPRANEKLFF
size: -; V: TRBV18; J: TRBJ1-2; D: -; CDR3: CASSPQTGRYGYIF
size: -; V: TRBV7-7; J: TRBJ1-5; D: -; CDR3: CASSFGVGQPQHF